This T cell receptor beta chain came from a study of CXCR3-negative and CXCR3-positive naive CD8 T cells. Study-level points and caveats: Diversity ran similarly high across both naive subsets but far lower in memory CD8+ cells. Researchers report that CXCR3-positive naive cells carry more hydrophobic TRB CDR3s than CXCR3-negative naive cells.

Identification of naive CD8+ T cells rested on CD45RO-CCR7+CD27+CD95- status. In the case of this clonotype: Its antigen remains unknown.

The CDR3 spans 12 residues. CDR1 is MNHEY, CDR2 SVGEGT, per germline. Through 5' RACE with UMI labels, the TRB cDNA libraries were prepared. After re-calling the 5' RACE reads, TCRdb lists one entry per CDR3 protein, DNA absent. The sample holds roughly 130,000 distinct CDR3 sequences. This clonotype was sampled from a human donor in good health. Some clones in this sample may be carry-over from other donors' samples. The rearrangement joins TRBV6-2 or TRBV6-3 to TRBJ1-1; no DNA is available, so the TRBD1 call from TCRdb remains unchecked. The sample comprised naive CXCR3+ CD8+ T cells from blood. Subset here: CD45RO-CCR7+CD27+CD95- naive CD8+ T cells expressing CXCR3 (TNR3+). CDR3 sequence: CASSPRVGAAFF.